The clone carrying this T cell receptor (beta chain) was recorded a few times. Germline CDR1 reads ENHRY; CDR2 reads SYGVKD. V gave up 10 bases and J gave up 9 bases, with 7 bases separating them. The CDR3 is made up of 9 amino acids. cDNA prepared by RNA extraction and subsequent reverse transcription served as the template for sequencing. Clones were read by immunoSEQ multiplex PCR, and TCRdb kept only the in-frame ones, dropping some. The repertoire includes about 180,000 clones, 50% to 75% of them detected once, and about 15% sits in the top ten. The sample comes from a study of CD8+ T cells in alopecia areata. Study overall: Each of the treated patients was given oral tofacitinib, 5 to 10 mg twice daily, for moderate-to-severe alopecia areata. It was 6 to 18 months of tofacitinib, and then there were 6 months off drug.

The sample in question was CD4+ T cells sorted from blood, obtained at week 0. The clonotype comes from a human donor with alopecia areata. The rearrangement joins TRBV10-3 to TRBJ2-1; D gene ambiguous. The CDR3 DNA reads TGTGCCACCGGAGTTGAGCAGTTCTTC. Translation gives CATGVEQFF.